A single sample gave rise to the 2 T cell receptor delta chains below, sequenced in a study of gamma delta lymphoproliferative disorders and STAT genes. TCRdb re-called the multiplex PCR reads with CATT. Here the sample spans roughly 1,200 delta-chain clones, approximately 2% being singletons. Genomic DNA from isolated PBMCs served as the sequencing template. The sample taken for sequencing was blood. These receptors were taken from a human donor in good health.

This clone turned up a few times. A far larger clone is one base from this, pointing to a likely read error. The sample carries other DNA sequences with the same CDR3. The chain joins TRDV1 to TRDJ1, with 7 bases lining up with TRDD2. Germline-derived CDR1 and CDR2 are TSWWSYY and QGS. V trimming: 4 bases; J trimming: 3 bases; junction bases outside the gene matches: 14. The CDR3 extends over 17 amino acids. CDR3 coding DNA: TGTGCTCTTGGGGGGACCTTCCTCCGTTGGGGCGCCGATAAACTCATCTTT. Its protein is CALGGTFLRWGADKLIF.

This clone was seen more than once but under ten times. TCRdb's entry gives the protein of a much larger clone, which mismatches this DNA's translation at residue 18, likely from a read error; the protein reported here is translated from the DNA. The chain is built from TRDV2 and TRDJ1, with 8 bases lining up with TRDD3. This CDR3 has 19 residues. Germline CDR1 reads GEAIGNYY; CDR2 reads EKD. CDR3 sequence (DNA): TGTGCCTGTGACTTTTTGGGATACGCTACCCGGGGGGACACCGATAAACTCACCTTT. Translation gives CACDFLGYATRGDTDKLTF.